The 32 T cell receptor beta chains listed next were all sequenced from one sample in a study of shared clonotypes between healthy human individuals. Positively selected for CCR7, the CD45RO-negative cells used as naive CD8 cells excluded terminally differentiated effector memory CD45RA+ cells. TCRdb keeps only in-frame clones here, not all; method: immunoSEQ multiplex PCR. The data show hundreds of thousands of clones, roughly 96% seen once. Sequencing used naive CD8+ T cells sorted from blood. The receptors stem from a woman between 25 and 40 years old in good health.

In DNA, the CDR3 is TGTGCCAGCAGCTTACAGGGGAGTAGTGAGCAGTTCTTC. This sequence encodes CASSLQGSSEQFF. V and J are TRBV11-2 and TRBJ2-1; tentative D call: TRBD1 (6 bases). Trimming removed 2 bases at V and 9 bases at J, with 11 bases between. Germline values: CDR1 SGHAT, CDR2 FQNNGV. CDR3 size: 13 residues.

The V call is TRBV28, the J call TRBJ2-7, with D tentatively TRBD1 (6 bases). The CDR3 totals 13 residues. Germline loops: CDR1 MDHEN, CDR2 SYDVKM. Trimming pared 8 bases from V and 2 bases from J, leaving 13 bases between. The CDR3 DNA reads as TGTGCCAGCGGACCGGGACATCCCTACGAGCAGTACTTC. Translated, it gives CASGPGHPYEQYF.

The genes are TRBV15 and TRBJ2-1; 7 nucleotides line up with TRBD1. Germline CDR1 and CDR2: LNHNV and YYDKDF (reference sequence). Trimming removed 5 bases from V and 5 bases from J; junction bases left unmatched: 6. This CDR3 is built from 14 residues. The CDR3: CATSPWDRNNEQFF. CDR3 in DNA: TGTGCCACCAGCCCTTGGGACAGAAACAATGAGCAGTTCTTC.

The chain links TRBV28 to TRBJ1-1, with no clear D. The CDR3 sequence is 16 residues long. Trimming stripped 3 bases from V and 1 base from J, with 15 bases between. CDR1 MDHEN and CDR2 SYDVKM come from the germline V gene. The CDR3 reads CASSFTPLLGNTEAFF. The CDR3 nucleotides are TGTGCCAGCAGTTTTACCCCGTTATTAGGGAACACTGAAGCTTTCTTT.

The CDR3 region is CASSSRLTPDNEQFF. DNA of the CDR3: TGTGCCAGCAGTTCCAGACTAACGCCTGACAATGAGCAGTTCTTC. The gene calls are TRBV2 and TRBJ2-1; D may be TRBD2 (5 bases). The length of the CDR3 is 15 residues. Germline V gives CDR1 SNHLY, CDR2 FYNNEI. With 5 bases removed from V and 5 bases from J, the gap between germline ends came to 16 bases.

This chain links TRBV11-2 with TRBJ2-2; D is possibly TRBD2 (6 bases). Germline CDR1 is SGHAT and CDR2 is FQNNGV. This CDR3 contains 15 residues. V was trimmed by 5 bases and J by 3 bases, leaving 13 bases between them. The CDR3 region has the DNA TGTGCCAGCAGCCCCGGACTATATGACACCGGGGAGCTGTTTTTT. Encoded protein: CASSPGLYDTGELFF.

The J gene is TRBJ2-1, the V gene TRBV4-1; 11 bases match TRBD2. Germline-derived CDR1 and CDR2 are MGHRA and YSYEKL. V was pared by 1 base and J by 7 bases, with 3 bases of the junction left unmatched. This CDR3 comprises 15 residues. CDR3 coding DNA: TGCGCCAGCAGCCAAGTTAGCGGGAGGGTGAATGAGCAGTTCTTC. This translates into CASSQVSGRVNEQFF.

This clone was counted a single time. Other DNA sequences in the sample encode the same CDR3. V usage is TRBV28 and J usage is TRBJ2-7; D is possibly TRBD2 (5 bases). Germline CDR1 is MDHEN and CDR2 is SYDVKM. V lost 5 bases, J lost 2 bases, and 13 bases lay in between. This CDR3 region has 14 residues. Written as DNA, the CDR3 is TGTGCCAGCAGTCCGCCGGGGAGACCCTACGAGCAGTACTTC. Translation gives CASSPPGRPYEQYF.

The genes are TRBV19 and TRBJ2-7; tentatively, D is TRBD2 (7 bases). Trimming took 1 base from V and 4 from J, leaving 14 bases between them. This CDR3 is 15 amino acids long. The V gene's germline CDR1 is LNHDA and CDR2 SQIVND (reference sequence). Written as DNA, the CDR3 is TGTGCCAGTAGTATAGCCGGGGGGCGCGAGTACGAGCAGTACTTC. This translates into CASSIAGGREYEQYF. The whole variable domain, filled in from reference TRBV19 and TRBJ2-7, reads DGGITQSPKYLFRKEGQNVTLSCEQNLNHDAMYWYRQDPGQGLRLIYYSQIVNDFQKGDIAEGYSVSREKKESFPLTVTSAQKNPTAFYLCASSIAGGREYEQYFGPGTRLTVT.

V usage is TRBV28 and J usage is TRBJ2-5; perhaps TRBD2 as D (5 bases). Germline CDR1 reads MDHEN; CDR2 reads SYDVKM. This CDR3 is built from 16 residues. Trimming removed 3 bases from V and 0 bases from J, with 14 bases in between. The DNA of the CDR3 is TGTGCCAGCAGTTTCTTCCAGCGGTCGTACCAAGAGACCCAGTACTTC. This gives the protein CASSFFQRSYQETQYF.

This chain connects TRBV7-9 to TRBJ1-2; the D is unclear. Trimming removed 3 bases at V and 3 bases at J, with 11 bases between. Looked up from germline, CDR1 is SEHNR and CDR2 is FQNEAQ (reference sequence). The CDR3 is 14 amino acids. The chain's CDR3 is CASSLGSGDYGYTF. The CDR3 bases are TGTGCCAGCAGCTTGGGCAGTGGTGACTATGGCTACACCTTC.

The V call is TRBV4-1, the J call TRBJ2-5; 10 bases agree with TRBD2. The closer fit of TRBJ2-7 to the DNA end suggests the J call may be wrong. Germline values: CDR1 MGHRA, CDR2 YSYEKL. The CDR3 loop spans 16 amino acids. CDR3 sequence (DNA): TGCGCCAGCAGCCAAGTTCCTAGCGGGAGCTCCTACGAGCAGTACTTC. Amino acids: CASSQVPSGSSYEQYF.

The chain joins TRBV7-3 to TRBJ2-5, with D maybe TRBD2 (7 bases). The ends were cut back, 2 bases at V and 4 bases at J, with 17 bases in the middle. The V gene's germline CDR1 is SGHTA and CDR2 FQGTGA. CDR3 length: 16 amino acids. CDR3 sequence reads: CASSLGGSGDTETQYF. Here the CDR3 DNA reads TGTGCCAGCAGCTTAGGAGGGAGCGGGGACACAGAGACCCAGTACTTC.

The CDR3 bases are TGCGCCAGCAGCTTGGGGCTATCCAACTACGAGCAGTACTTC. It specifies CASSLGLSNYEQYF. The chain combines TRBV5-1 with TRBJ2-7; no clear D. Germline V gene sequence: CDR1 SGHRS, CDR2 YFSETQ. This CDR3 is 14 amino acids long. V was shortened by 0 bases and J by 3 bases, with 10 bases between the two germline ends.

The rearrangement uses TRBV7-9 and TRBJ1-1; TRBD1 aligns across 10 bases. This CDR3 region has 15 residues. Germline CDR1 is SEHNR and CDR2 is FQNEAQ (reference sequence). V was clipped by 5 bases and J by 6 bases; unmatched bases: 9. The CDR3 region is CASSLSTGGRPEAFF. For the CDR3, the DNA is TGTGCCAGCAGCCTATCGACAGGGGGCCGGCCTGAAGCTTTCTTT.

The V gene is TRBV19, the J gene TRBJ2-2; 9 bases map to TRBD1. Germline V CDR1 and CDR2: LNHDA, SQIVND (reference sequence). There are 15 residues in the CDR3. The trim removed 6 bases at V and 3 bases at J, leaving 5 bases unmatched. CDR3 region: CASREWTGDTGELFF. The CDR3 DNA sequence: TGTGCCAGTAGGGAATGGACAGGGGACACCGGGGAGCTGTTTTTT.

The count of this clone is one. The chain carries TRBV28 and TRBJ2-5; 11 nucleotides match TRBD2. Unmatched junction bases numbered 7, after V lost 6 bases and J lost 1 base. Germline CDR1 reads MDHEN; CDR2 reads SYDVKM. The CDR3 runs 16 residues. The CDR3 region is CASSRLAGIFQETQYF. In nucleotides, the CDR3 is TGTGCCAGCAGCAGACTAGCGGGAATATTCCAAGAGACCCAGTACTTC.

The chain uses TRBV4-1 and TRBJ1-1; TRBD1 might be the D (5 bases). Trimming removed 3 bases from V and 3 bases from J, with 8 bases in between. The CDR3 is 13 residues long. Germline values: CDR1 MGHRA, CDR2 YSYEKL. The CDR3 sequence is CASSHRGDTEAFF. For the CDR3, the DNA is TGCGCCAGCAGCCACCGGGGGGACACTGAAGCTTTCTTT.

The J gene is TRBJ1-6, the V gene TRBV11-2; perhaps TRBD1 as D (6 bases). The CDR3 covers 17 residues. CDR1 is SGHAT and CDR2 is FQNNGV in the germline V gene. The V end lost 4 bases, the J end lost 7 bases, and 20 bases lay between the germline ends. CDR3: CASSSGIPRGLNSPLHF. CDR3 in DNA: TGTGCCAGCAGCTCTGGAATCCCCAGGGGACTAAATTCACCCCTCCACTTT.

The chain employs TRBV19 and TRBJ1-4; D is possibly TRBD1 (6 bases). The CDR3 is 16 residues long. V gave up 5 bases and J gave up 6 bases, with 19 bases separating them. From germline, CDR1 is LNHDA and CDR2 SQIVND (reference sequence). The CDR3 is CASSSHRGTTDEKLFF. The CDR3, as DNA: TGTGCCAGTAGTTCCCACCGCGGGACAACGGATGAAAAACTGTTTTTT.

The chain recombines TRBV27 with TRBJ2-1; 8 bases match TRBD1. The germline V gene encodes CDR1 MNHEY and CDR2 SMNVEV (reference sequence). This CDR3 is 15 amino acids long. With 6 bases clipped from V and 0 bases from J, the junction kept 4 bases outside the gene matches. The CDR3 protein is CASRPGTGSYNEQFF. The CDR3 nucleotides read TGTGCCAGCAGGCCCGGGACAGGCTCCTACAATGAGCAGTTCTTC.

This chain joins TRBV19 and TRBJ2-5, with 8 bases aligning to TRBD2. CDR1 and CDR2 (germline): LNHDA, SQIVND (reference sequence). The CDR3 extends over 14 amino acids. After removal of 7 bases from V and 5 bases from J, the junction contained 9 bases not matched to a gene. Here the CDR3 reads CASKIAGSSETQYF. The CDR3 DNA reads TGTGCCAGTAAGATAGCGGGAAGCTCGGAGACCCAGTACTTC.

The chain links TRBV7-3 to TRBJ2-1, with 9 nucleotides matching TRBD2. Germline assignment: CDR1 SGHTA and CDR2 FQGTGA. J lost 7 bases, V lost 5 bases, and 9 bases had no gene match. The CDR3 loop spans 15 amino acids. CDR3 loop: CASSPASGVKNEQFF. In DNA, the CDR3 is TGTGCCAGCAGCCCCGCTAGCGGGGTTAAAAATGAGCAGTTCTTC.

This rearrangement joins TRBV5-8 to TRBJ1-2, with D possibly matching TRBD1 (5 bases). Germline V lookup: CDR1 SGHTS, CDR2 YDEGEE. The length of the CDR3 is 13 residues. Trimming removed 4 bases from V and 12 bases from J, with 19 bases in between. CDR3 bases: TGTGCCAGCAGCGAAGCAGGGTATTGGTTAAACACCTTC. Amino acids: CASSEAGYWLNTF.

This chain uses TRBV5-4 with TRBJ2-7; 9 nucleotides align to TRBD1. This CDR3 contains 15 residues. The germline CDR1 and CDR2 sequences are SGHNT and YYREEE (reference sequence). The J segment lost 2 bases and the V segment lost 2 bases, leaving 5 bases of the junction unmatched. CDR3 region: CASSFGTGKTYEQYF. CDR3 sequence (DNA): TGTGCCAGCAGCTTCGGGACAGGGAAGACCTACGAGCAGTACTTC.

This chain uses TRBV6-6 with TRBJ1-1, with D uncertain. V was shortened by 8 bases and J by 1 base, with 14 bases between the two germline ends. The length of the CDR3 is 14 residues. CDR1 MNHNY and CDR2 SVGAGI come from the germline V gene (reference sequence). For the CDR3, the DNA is TGTGCCAGCGCTCCAGGAGGCGAGAACACTGAAGCTTTCTTT. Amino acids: CASAPGGENTEAFF.

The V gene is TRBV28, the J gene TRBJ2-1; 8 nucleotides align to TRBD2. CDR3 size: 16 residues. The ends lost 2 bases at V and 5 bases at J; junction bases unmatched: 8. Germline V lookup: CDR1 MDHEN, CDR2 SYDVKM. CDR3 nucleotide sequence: TGTGCCAGCAGTTTAGCGGCTAGCGGGCGCGACAATGAGCAGTTCTTC. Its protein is CASSLAASGRDNEQFF.

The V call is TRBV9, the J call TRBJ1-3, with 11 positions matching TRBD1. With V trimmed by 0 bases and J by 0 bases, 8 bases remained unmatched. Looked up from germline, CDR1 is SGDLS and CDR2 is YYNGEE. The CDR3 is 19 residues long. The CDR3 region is CASSVVGQGASSSGNTIYF. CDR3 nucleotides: TGTGCCAGCAGCGTAGTAGGACAGGGGGCTAGTAGCTCTGGAAACACCATATATTTT.

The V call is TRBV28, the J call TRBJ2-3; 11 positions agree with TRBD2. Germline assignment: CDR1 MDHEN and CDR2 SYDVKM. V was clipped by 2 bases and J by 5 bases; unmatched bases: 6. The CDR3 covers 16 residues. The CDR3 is CASSLIAGGEEDTQYF. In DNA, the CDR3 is TGTGCCAGCAGTTTAATAGCGGGAGGGGAGGAAGATACGCAGTATTTT.

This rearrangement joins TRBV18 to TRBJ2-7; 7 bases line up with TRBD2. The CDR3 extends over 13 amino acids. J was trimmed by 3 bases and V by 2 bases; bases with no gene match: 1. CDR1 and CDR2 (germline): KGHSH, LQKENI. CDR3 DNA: TGTGCCAGCTCACCAGGGACTATCTACGAGCAGTACTTC. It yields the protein CASSPGTIYEQYF.

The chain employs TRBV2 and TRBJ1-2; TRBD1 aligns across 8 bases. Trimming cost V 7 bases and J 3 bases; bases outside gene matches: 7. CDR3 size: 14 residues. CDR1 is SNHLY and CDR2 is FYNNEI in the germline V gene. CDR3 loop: CASNGQGDDYGYTF. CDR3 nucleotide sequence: TGTGCCAGCAACGGACAGGGCGATGACTATGGCTACACCTTC.

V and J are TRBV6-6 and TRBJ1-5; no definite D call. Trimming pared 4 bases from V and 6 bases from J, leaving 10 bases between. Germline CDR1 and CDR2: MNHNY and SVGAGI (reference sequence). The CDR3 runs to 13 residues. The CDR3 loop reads CASSSGMGQPQHF. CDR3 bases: TGTGCCAGCAGTTCCGGAATGGGTCAGCCCCAGCATTTT.